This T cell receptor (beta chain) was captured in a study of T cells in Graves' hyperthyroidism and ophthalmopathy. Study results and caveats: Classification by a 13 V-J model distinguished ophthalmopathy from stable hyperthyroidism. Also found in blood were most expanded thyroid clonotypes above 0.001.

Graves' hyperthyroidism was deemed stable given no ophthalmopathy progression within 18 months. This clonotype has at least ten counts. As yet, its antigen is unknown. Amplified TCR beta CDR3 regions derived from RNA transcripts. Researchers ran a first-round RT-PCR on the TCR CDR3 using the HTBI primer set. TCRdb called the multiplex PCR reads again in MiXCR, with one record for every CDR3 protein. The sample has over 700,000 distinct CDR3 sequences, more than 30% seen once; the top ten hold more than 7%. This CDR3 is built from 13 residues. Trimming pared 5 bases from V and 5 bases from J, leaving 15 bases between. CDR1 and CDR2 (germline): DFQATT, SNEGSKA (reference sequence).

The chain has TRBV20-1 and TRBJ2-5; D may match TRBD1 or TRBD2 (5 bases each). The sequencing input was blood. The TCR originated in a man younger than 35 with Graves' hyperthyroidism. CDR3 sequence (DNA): TGCAGTGCTGGACGGGACGGCGGTGAGACCCAGTACTTC. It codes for CSAGRDGGETQYF.